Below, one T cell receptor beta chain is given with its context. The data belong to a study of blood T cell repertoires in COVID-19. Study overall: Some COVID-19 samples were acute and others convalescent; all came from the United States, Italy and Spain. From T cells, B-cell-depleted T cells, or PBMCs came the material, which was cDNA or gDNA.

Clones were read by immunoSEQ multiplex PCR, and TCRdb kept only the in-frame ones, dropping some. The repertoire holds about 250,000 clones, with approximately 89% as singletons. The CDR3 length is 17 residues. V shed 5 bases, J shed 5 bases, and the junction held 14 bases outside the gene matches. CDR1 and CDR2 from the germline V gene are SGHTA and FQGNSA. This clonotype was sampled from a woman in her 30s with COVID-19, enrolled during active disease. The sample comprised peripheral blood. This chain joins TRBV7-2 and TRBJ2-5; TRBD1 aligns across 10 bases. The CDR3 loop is CASSRSPWDRGGETQYF. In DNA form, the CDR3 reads TGTGCCAGCAGCCGTTCCCCGTGGGACAGGGGTGGGGAGACCCAGTACTTC.